The subject of this entry is one TCR beta chain. What it binds is not known. V shed 10 bases, J shed 1 base, and the junction held 2 bases outside the gene matches. Per the germline V gene, CDR1 is MNHNS and CDR2 is SASEGT. This CDR3 is built from 12 residues. This sample is drawn from a study of cytomegalovirus exposure and HLA in healthy donors. Overall study findings and caveats: The tendency of first-cohort TCR clusters to co-occur in the 90 to 150 validation repertoires emerged from a later analysis.

TCRdb keeps only in-frame clones here, not all; method: immunoSEQ multiplex PCR. The sample records over 110,000 clones, around 87% being singletons. The V and J genes are TRBV6-1 and TRBJ2-5; 8 nucleotides align to TRBD1. The sequencing input was PBMCs. The TCR was taken from a man between 18 and 29 years old in good health and CMV-seropositive. CDR3 nucleotides: TGTGCCATCGACAGGGGCCAAGAGACCCAGTACTTC. Protein sequence: CAIDRGQETQYF.